This T cell receptor beta chain was captured in a study of blood T cell repertoires in COVID-19. The CDR3 is 15 residues long. With 6 bases removed from V and 6 bases from J, the gap between germline ends came to 20 bases. Germline V gives CDR1 MNHNY, CDR2 SVGAGI (reference sequence). This clone was counted a single time. This table comes from immunoSEQ multiplex PCR, and its TCRdb copy is limited to in-frame clones, with some not included. This sample has about 220,000 clones; 80% occur once, and the top ten carry about 13%. Sequencing was performed on peripheral blood. This sequence originates from a human donor in a cohort sampled during active COVID-19. This rearrangement joins TRBV6-6 to TRBJ1-1, with D uncertain. The CDR3 is CASSGPAEGEPEAFF. The CDR3 DNA sequence: TGTGCCAGCAGCGGCCCGGCGGAGGGTGAACCTGAAGCTTTCTTT.